The next 28 T cell receptor beta chains were all read from a single sample in a study of cytomegalovirus exposure and HLA in healthy donors. 60 Vbeta and 13 Jbeta primers were used in PCR. Profiling relied on immunoSEQ multiplex PCR, and the TCRdb table lists in-frame clones only, not all of them. The sample consists of around 100,000 clones, around 60% of them appearing once. The source material was PBMCs. The receptors originated from a man aged 25 to 45 in good health and CMV-seropositive.

This chain connects TRBV7-8 to TRBJ1-5, with TRBD1 identical over 7 bases. The CDR3 totals 16 residues. The junction had 9 bases not matched to a gene; V was cut back by 1 base and J by 6 bases. CDR1 is SGHVS, CDR2 FQNEAQ, per germline. DNA of the CDR3: TGTGCCAGCAGCTTAGGCACGACAGGGTTTGGTCAGCCCCAGCATTTT. This codes for CASSLGTTGFGQPQHF.

This clone was observed a few times. The chain joins TRBV5-1 to TRBJ2-2, with 9 bases lining up with TRBD2. Losses at the gene ends were 0 bases for V and 4 bases for J; bases not matched to a gene: 4. This CDR3 region has 16 residues. The germline CDR1 and CDR2 sequences are SGHRS and YFSETQ. CDR3 protein: CASSLVERGATGELFF. The CDR3 region has the DNA TGCGCCAGCAGCTTGGTGGAGCGGGGGGCCACCGGGGAGCTGTTTTTT.

The rearrangement uses TRBV2 and TRBJ1-1; tentative D call: TRBD1 (6 bases). V was pared by 5 bases and J by 1 base, with 8 bases between. The CDR3 sequence is 13 residues long. Germline CDR1 and CDR2: SNHLY and FYNNEI. In DNA, the CDR3 is TGTGCCAGCAGTCCACAGGGGAACACTGAAGCTTTCTTT. Protein sequence: CASSPQGNTEAFF.

This clone was found once. The gene calls are TRBV5-1 and TRBJ2-7; the D gene is possibly TRBD1 (6 bases). The germline V gene has CDR1 SGHRS and CDR2 YFSETQ. Trimming stripped 3 bases from V and 2 bases from J, with 9 bases between. This CDR3 comprises 13 residues. CDR3 in DNA: TGCGCCAGCAGCTATACAGGGCCCTACGAGCAGTACTTC. Protein sequence: CASSYTGPYEQYF.

The V gene is TRBV29-1, the J gene TRBJ1-1; TRBD1 matches at 7 bases. Trimming removed 6 bases from V and 3 bases from J; junction bases left unmatched: 7. Germline assignment: CDR1 SQVTM and CDR2 ANQGSEA. The CDR3 length is 13 residues. CDR3 coding DNA: TGCAGCGTGACAGGGATCGCGGACACTGAAGCTTTCTTT. This gives the protein CSVTGIADTEAFF.

This chain uses TRBV6-4 with TRBJ2-2, with no clear D. This CDR3 spans 13 amino acids. The germline V and J ends were trimmed by 4 bases and 8 bases, with 11 bases remaining between them. Germline V lookup: CDR1 MRHNA, CDR2 SNTAGT. The CDR3 reads CASSVERGGELFF. DNA for the CDR3: TGTGCCAGCAGTGTGGAAAGAGGAGGGGAGCTGTTTTTT.

This chain connects TRBV5-1 to TRBJ2-5, with a tentative D call TRBD2 (6 bases). Per germline, CDR1 SGHRS and CDR2 YFSETQ. Trimming removed 4 bases at V and 2 bases at J, with 12 bases between. The CDR3 is 14 amino acids. CDR3 coding DNA: TGCGCCAGCAGCGTAGGGACTTTGCAAGAGACCCAGTACTTC. Residues: CASSVGTLQETQYF. The complete variable domain, with remaining parts taken from reference TRBV5-1 and TRBJ2-5, reads KAGVTQTPRYLIKTRGQQVTLSCSPISGHRSVSWYQQTPGQGLQFLFEYFSETQRNKGNFPGRFSGRQFSNSRSEMNVSTLELGDSALYLCASSVGTLQETQYFGPGTRLLVL.

The genes are TRBV15 and TRBJ2-5, with D maybe TRBD2 (5 bases). The last part of the DNA fits TRBJ2-7 better; the J call may be wrong. CDR1 and CDR2 from the germline V gene are LNHNV and YYDKDF (reference sequence). The CDR3 is made up of 16 amino acids. In nucleotides, the CDR3 is TGTGCCACCAGCAGAGATCGGGGTGGCTACTCCTACGAGCAGTACTTC. Protein sequence: CATSRDRGGYSYEQYF.

This chain joins TRBV11-3 and TRBJ1-2; 7 positions agree with TRBD1. J lost 4 bases, V lost 1 base, and 6 bases had no gene match. This CDR3 is built from 15 residues. Germline V gene lookup returns CDR1 SGHNT and CDR2 YENEEA. In nucleotides, the CDR3 is TGTGCCAGCAGCTTAGTAGGGGGCGACGGCTATGGCTACACCTTC. Translating it yields CASSLVGGDGYGYTF.

The V gene is TRBV5-1, the J gene TRBJ1-2; 11 bases align to TRBD1. After removal of 5 bases from V and 4 bases from J, the junction contained 4 bases not matched to a gene. The CDR3 length is 14 residues. CDR1 and CDR2 (germline): SGHRS, YFSETQ. CDR3 in amino acids: CASSPGTGGYGYTF. The DNA for the CDR3 is TGCGCCAGCAGTCCCGGGACAGGGGGCTATGGCTACACCTTC.

The V and J genes are TRBV6-6 and TRBJ2-7; D is ambiguous. The CDR3 sequence is 15 residues long. The germline CDR1 and CDR2 sequences are MNHNY and SVGAGI (reference sequence). Trimming took 2 bases from V and 3 from J, leaving 14 bases between them. The CDR3 sequence is CASSYLPAANYEQYF. For the CDR3, the DNA is TGTGCCAGCAGTTACCTACCGGCAGCGAACTACGAGCAGTACTTC.

The chain carries TRBV29-1 and TRBJ2-1, with D possibly TRBD2 on 5 matching bases. The germline V and J ends were trimmed by 0 bases and 15 bases, with 12 bases remaining between them. The CDR3 runs to 11 residues. The V gene's germline CDR1 is SQVTM and CDR2 ANQGSEA. Here the CDR3 reads CSVEDLRARFF. As DNA, the CDR3 is TGCAGCGTTGAAGATTTGAGGGCTCGGTTCTTC.

To note about this clone: Other DNA sequences in the same sample also yield this CDR3. The rearrangement links TRBV6-5 to TRBJ1-1, with D perhaps matching TRBD1 (6 bases). V gave up 5 bases and J gave up 1 base, with 14 bases separating them. Germline V gives CDR1 MNHEY, CDR2 SVGAGI. This CDR3 contains 15 residues. CDR3 sequence (DNA): TGTGCCAGCAGTAAACAAATACAGGGGAACACTGAAGCTTTCTTT. Translated: CASSKQIQGNTEAFF.

The rearrangement uses TRBV5-1 and TRBJ2-3; D possibly corresponds to TRBD2 (5 bases). The germline gives CDR1 SGHRS, CDR2 YFSETQ. CDR3 size: 13 residues. Trimming pared 1 base from V and 4 bases from J, leaving 7 bases between. The CDR3 DNA reads as TGCGCCAGCAGCTTGTCCGGGGCAGATACGCAGTATTTT. Encoded protein: CASSLSGADTQYF.

The V gene is TRBV20-1, the J gene TRBJ1-1; D is perhaps TRBD1 (5 bases). Germline loops: CDR1 DFQATT, CDR2 SNEGSKA (reference sequence). This CDR3 is built from 11 residues. V lost 1 base and J 10 bases, leaving 10 bases between the germline ends. For the CDR3, the DNA is TGCAGTGCTAGAGCGTCAGGGCGAGCTTTCTTT. Its translation: CSARASGRAFF.

The chain links TRBV11-2 to TRBJ2-5, with 9 bases identical to TRBD1. The CDR3 totals 14 residues. CDR1 and CDR2 (germline): SGHAT, FQNNGV. Trimming removed 5 bases from V and 5 bases from J; junction bases left unmatched: 6. CDR3 loop: CASSAQGTGETQYF. CDR3 bases: TGTGCCAGCAGCGCACAAGGGACAGGGGAGACCCAGTACTTC.

Concerning this clone itself: A junction end diverges from the germline sequence, so it may reflect a read error. The gene calls are TRBV18 and TRBJ1-2, with TRBD1 matching 10 bases. The germline gives CDR1 KGHSH, CDR2 LQKENI. The CDR3 has 13 amino acids. The chain's CDR3 is CASSPLADRGLDF. Here the CDR3 DNA reads TGTGCCAGCTCACCTCTTGCCGACAGGGGGCTTGACTTC.

The CDR3 is CASSYRENEQYF. CDR3 in DNA: TGTGCCAGCAGTTACAGGGAGAACGAGCAGTACTTC. The V and J genes are TRBV6-6 and TRBJ2-7; D perhaps matches TRBD2 (5 bases). Germline lookup yields CDR1 MNHNY and CDR2 SVGAGI (reference sequence). The CDR3 has 12 amino acids. Trimming left V 2 bases short and J 5 bases short, with 7 bases between.

The chain is built from TRBV7-2 and TRBJ2-5, with D perhaps TRBD1 or TRBD2 (5 bases each). The J call is in doubt because the DNA end fits TRBJ2-7 better. Germline V gene lookup returns CDR1 SGHTA and CDR2 FQGNSA. There are 12 residues in the CDR3. The CDR3 loop is CASSPFGGEQYF. The CDR3 bases are TGTGCCAGCAGCCCCTTTGGGGGCGAGCAGTACTTC.

This chain links TRBV5-1 with TRBJ2-5; TRBD1 is a possible D gene (6 bases). The DNA end is more similar to TRBJ2-7, so the J call may be wrong. This CDR3 is built from 15 residues. Germline V CDR1 and CDR2: SGHRS, YFSETQ. The CDR3 protein is CASSLQGALGDEQYF. As DNA, the CDR3 is TGCGCCAGCAGCCTACAGGGAGCCCTGGGGGACGAGCAGTACTTC.

The genes are TRBV19 and TRBJ2-3, with 8 bases fitting TRBD2. The CDR3 length is 16 residues. Germline V gene lookup returns CDR1 LNHDA and CDR2 SQIVND (reference sequence). J gave up 2 bases and V 7 bases, and 11 bases lay outside the gene matches. CDR3 sequence: CASTRGGIATTDTQYF. The CDR3 DNA follows: TGTGCCAGTACCCGGGGGGGTATAGCGACCACAGATACGCAGTATTTT.

This clone has more than one count but fewer than ten. This rearrangement joins TRBV7-6 to TRBJ2-3, with TRBD2 matching over 10 bases. Trimming cost V 0 bases and J 4 bases; bases outside gene matches: 7. This CDR3 has 17 amino acids. Germline V CDR1 and CDR2: SGHVS, FNYEAQ. The CDR3 protein is CASSLAPSGGTADTQYF. In DNA form, the CDR3 reads TGTGCCAGCAGCTTAGCGCCTAGCGGGGGAACCGCAGATACGCAGTATTTT.

Concerning this clone itself: The same CDR3 arises from other DNA sequences in this sample as well. The CDR3 DNA reads TGTGCCAGCAGCCGACAGGGGGCGCCTGGCTACACCTTC. Translated, it gives CASSRQGAPGYTF. This chain joins TRBV6-5 and TRBJ1-2, with 10 positions matching TRBD1. J lost 7 bases, V lost 6 bases, and 5 bases had no gene match. The V gene's germline CDR1 is MNHEY and CDR2 SVGAGI. The CDR3 runs to 13 residues.

The chain couples TRBV6-6 to TRBJ2-7; 7 bases are shared with TRBD1. V was clipped by 3 bases and J by 6 bases; unmatched bases: 2. Germline CDR1 and CDR2: MNHNY and SVGAGI (reference sequence). This CDR3 contains 12 residues. The CDR3 sequence is CASSYDRAEQYF. The CDR3 DNA sequence: TGTGCCAGCAGTTATGACAGGGCCGAGCAGTACTTC.

This clone was seen a handful of times. The J gene is TRBJ2-3, the V gene TRBV10-3; 10 nucleotides line up with TRBD2. The CDR3 length is 14 residues. The V gene's germline CDR1 is ENHRY and CDR2 SYGVKD. The V segment lost 6 bases and the J segment 5 bases; nucleotides outside the gene matches: 5. This CDR3 reads CAIRSGGAKDTQYF. The CDR3 region has the DNA TGTGCCATCAGGAGCGGGGGGGCGAAAGATACGCAGTATTTT.

This clone was recorded only once. The chain carries TRBV14 and TRBJ1-2; no clear D. Per the germline V gene, CDR1 is SGHDN and CDR2 is FVKESK. V lost 2 bases to trimming and J lost 5 bases, with 12 bases between them. The CDR3 consists of 14 residues. CDR3 nucleotide sequence: TGTGCCAGCAGCCAACTGGGAGTTTGGTATGGCTACACCTTC. Protein: CASSQLGVWYGYTF.

The chain combines TRBV5-1 with TRBJ2-1; 11 bases match TRBD2. The germline V gene encodes CDR1 SGHRS and CDR2 YFSETQ. Trimming removed 6 bases from V and 1 base from J; junction bases left unmatched: 9. The CDR3 runs to 17 residues. The CDR3 reads CASTLSGGAGSYNEQFF. DNA for the CDR3: TGCGCCAGCACCCTTAGCGGGGGGGCAGGATCCTACAATGAGCAGTTCTTC.

The gene calls are TRBV30 and TRBJ2-1; 8 nucleotides line up with TRBD1. This CDR3 contains 15 residues. The germline V gene has CDR1 GTSNPN and CDR2 SVGIG (reference sequence). The V segment lost 7 bases and the J segment 3 bases; nucleotides outside the gene matches: 11. The CDR3, as DNA: TGTGCCTTTGGACAGGGCCTTTGGGACTACAATGAGCAGTTCTTC. It codes for CAFGQGLWDYNEQFF.